These 26 T cell receptor beta chains were sequenced from one sample in a study of blood T cell repertoires in COVID-19. The repertoire was sequenced with immunoSEQ multiplex PCR; TCRdb's copy has only in-frame clones and lacks some. The table lists 150,000 to 190,000 clones, around 84% of them singletons, with 8.3% in the top ten. Sequenced sample: peripheral blood. The receptors come from a woman in her sixties with COVID-19, enrolled during active disease.

The genes are TRBV2 and TRBJ1-2; D uncertain. The CDR3 covers 15 residues. V lost 2 bases and J 6 bases, leaving 16 bases between the germline ends. Germline V gene lookup returns CDR1 SNHLY and CDR2 FYNNEI. This CDR3 is CASSERVGGMNGYTF. The CDR3 DNA reads TGTGCCAGCAGTGAAAGGGTGGGCGGGATGAATGGCTACACCTTC.

This chain uses TRBV9 with TRBJ2-3, with 8 bases fitting TRBD1. The CDR3 has 16 amino acids. V dropped 0 bases and J dropped 3; count of bases not matched to a gene: 6. CDR1 is SGDLS, CDR2 YYNGEE, per germline. The CDR3 region has the DNA TGTGCCAGCAGCGTAGAGGCAGGGGGCGAAACAGATACGCAGTATTTT. It specifies CASSVEAGGETDTQYF.

The table lists this clone with a count of one. This sequence joins TRBV6-5 and TRBJ2-5; the D gene is possibly TRBD2 (6 bases). Germline V gene data show CDR1 as MNHEY and CDR2 as SVGAGI. This CDR3 is built from 13 residues. Trimming shortened V by 6 bases and J by 4 bases, and 12 bases separated the two germline ends. CDR3 sequence reads: CASRGTGRETQYF. The CDR3 coding sequence is TGTGCCAGCAGGGGGACTGGGAGAGAGACCCAGTACTTC.

V is TRBV19 and J is TRBJ2-3; 12 bases align to TRBD2. The CDR3 runs to 16 residues. Trimming removed 5 bases from V and 5 bases from J; junction bases left unmatched: 8. Germline V gene sequence: CDR1 LNHDA, CDR2 SQIVND (reference sequence). CDR3 sequence (DNA): TGTGCCAGTAGTTTCGGACTAGCGGGAAGGTTAGATACGCAGTATTTT. Its translation is CASSFGLAGRLDTQYF.

The rearrangement joins TRBV27 to TRBJ1-2, with D possibly being TRBD1 (6 bases). The germline CDR1 and CDR2 sequences are MNHEY and SMNVEV (reference sequence). Trimming shortened V by 9 bases and J by 8 bases, and 19 bases separated the two germline ends. The CDR3 loop spans 13 amino acids. CDR3 residues: CASSNQGKEGYTF. The CDR3 region has the DNA TGTGCCAGTTCAAACCAGGGGAAAGAAGGCTACACCTTC.

The chain is built from TRBV9 and TRBJ2-2, with D possibly being TRBD1 (5 bases). The CDR3 is made up of 15 amino acids. V lost 0 bases to trimming and J lost 4 bases, with 10 bases between them. Per the germline V gene, CDR1 is SGDLS and CDR2 is YYNGEE. The CDR3 DNA is TGTGCCAGCAGCGTAGGTCAGGGTTCCACCGGGGAGCTGTTTTTT. Translating it yields CASSVGQGSTGELFF. The variable domain in full, completed from reference TRBV9 and TRBJ2-2, reads DSGVTQTPKHLITATGQRVTLRCSPRSGDLSVYWYQQSLDQGLQFLIQYYNGEERAKGNILERFSAQQFPDLHSELNLSSLELGDSALYFCASSVGQGSTGELFFGEGSRLTVL.

This clone was seen just once. The chain employs TRBV9 and TRBJ2-7; 12 bases match TRBD1. With V trimmed by 2 bases and J by 0 bases, 12 bases remained unmatched. CDR1 is SGDLS and CDR2 is YYNGEE in the germline V gene. This CDR3 is built from 19 residues. DNA of the CDR3: TGTGCCAGCAGCGTTGGGACAGGGGGCTATAGCGGGCTCTCCTACGAGCAGTACTTC. This codes for CASSVGTGGYSGLSYEQYF.

The chain carries TRBV27 and TRBJ2-1; 7 bases fit TRBD1. The CDR3 spans 12 residues. Germline V gives CDR1 MNHEY, CDR2 SMNVEV (reference sequence). Unmatched junction bases numbered 3, after V lost 4 bases and J lost 9 bases. In DNA, the CDR3 is TGTGCCAGCAGTTACTCAGGGGGTGAGCAGTTCTTC. Translation gives CASSYSGGEQFF.

This chain joins TRBV30 and TRBJ2-7; possibly TRBD1 for D (6 bases). CDR3 length equals 15 residues. Per germline, CDR1 GTSNPN and CDR2 SVGIG (reference sequence). V lost 0 bases to trimming and J lost 0 bases, with 12 bases between them. The CDR3 sequence: CAWSVRQGSSYEQYV. DNA of the CDR3: TGTGCCTGGAGTGTAAGGCAGGGGAGCTCCTACGAGCAGTACGTC.

V and J are TRBV5-4 and TRBJ2-3; 8 bases fit TRBD2. CDR3 size: 13 residues. Trimming cost V 5 bases and J 1 base; bases outside gene matches: 0. CDR1 is SGHNT and CDR2 is YYREEE in the germline V gene (reference sequence). The CDR3 nucleotides are TGTGCCAGCAGACTAGCGGGCACAGATACGCAGTATTTT. This sequence encodes CASRLAGTDTQYF.

The chain employs TRBV5-6 and TRBJ2-6; D remains unclear. Germline V gene sequence: CDR1 SGHDT, CDR2 YYEEEE. The CDR3 sequence is 13 residues long. V lost 0 bases and J 9 bases, leaving 7 bases between the germline ends. CDR3 protein: CASSLAGFNVLTF. For the CDR3, the DNA is TGTGCCAGCAGCTTGGCCGGGTTCAACGTCCTGACTTTC.

CDR3 protein: CASSLGESSTDTQYF. The CDR3 region has the DNA TGTGCCAGCAGCTTGGGGGAGTCTAGCACAGATACGCAGTATTTT. The chain is built from TRBV5-4 and TRBJ2-3; a weak D match, TRBD2 (5 bases). Germline V gene data show CDR1 as SGHNT and CDR2 as YYREEE (reference sequence). The CDR3 loop spans 15 amino acids. With 0 bases removed from V and 0 bases from J, the gap between germline ends came to 8 bases. The full variable domain, completed using reference TRBV5-4 and TRBJ2-3, is ETGVTQSPTHLIKTRGQQVTLRCSSQSGHNTVSWYQQALGQGPQFIFQYYREEENGRGNFPPRFSGLQFPNYSSELNVNALELDDSALYLCASSLGESSTDTQYFGPGTRLTVL.

This clone occurred a few times. The chain couples TRBV5-1 to TRBJ1-2; unclear D gene. The CDR3 runs to 14 residues. The germline V gene encodes CDR1 SGHRS and CDR2 YFSETQ. The ends were cut back, 5 bases at V and 6 bases at J, with 17 bases in the middle. CDR3: CASSPTANLDGYTF. CDR3 in DNA: TGCGCCAGCAGTCCTACCGCGAATCTTGATGGCTACACCTTC.

The chain carries TRBV19 and TRBJ2-3; no clear D. The length of the CDR3 is 15 residues. Germline lookup yields CDR1 LNHDA and CDR2 SQIVND (reference sequence). The V and J ends lost 5 bases and 2 bases respectively, with 14 bases between them. In DNA, the CDR3 is TGTGCCAGTAGTCTGCCTAGTGGCAACACAGATACGCAGTATTTT. This translates into CASSLPSGNTDTQYF.

The chain employs TRBV6-5 and TRBJ2-3, with D tentatively TRBD2 (6 bases). This CDR3 spans 14 amino acids. The germline V gene has CDR1 MNHEY and CDR2 SVGAGI. V lost 5 bases to trimming and J lost 2 bases, with 11 bases between them. CDR3 nucleotides: TGTGCCAGCAGTCCATGGGACTTCACAGATACGCAGTATTTT. It encodes CASSPWDFTDTQYF.

The chain is built from TRBV18 and TRBJ1-4; TRBD1 agrees at 10 bases. CDR1 and CDR2 from the germline V gene are KGHSH and LQKENI. The ends lost 0 bases at V and 7 bases at J; junction bases unmatched: 2. The CDR3 is 15 residues long. The CDR3 region has the DNA TGTGCCAGCTCACCACCTGGGACAGGGGTTGAAAAACTGTTTTTT. Encoded protein: CASSPPGTGVEKLFF.

V usage is TRBV7-9 and J usage is TRBJ2-7; D gene ambiguous. The CDR3 loop spans 17 amino acids. The V end was cut by 2 bases, the J end by 3 bases, with 20 bases between. Germline V CDR1 and CDR2: SEHNR, FQNEAQ (reference sequence). CDR3 region: CASSLNGLLVFNYEQYF. The DNA for the CDR3 is TGTGCCAGCAGCTTAAACGGGTTGTTAGTATTCAACTACGAGCAGTACTTC. Full variable domain (missing parts from reference TRBV7-9 and TRBJ2-7): DTGVSQNPRHKITKRGQNVTFRCDPISEHNRLYWYRQTLGQGPEFLTYFQNEAQLEKSRLLSDRFSAERPKGSFSTLEIQRTEQGDSAMYLCASSLNGLLVFNYEQYFGPGTRLTVT.

The chain has TRBV7-8 and TRBJ2-7; D might be TRBD1 (6 bases). CDR1 SGHVS and CDR2 FQNEAQ come from the germline V gene. This CDR3 is built from 15 residues. The V end was cut by 1 base, the J end by 5 bases, with 15 bases between. The CDR3 bases are TGTGCCAGCAGCTTAGGTTTGGCTCCAGGGGACGAGCAGTACTTC. Translation: CASSLGLAPGDEQYF.

This chain connects TRBV6-5 to TRBJ1-3, with D perhaps matching TRBD1 (5 bases). CDR1 and CDR2 from the germline V gene are MNHEY and SVGAGI. The CDR3 has 16 residues. V lost 4 bases and J lost 0, with 13 bases in between. The CDR3 region has the DNA TGTGCCAGCAGTTTCGGGACTCTGCACTCTGGAAACACCATATATTTT. Its protein is CASSFGTLHSGNTIYF.

This clone was seen just once. The CDR3 region is CASSHRQGSYEQYF. The CDR3 DNA reads TGTGCCAGCAGCCACCGACAGGGGAGCTACGAGCAGTACTTC. V gene TRBV5-5 combines with J gene TRBJ2-7; TRBD1 matches 8 bases. J gave up 3 bases and V 4 bases, and 6 bases lay outside the gene matches. CDR1 and CDR2 (germline): SGHKS, YYEKEE (reference sequence). The CDR3 runs to 14 residues.

The V gene is TRBV3-1 (or the pseudogene TRBV3-2), the J gene TRBJ2-1; 14 bases line up with TRBD2. The CDR3 runs 16 residues. Trimming cost V 4 bases and J 10 bases; bases outside gene matches: 9. CDR1 is LGHDT, CDR2 YNNKEL, per germline (reference sequence). The CDR3 sequence: CASSLRLAGGPEEQFF. The CDR3 bases are TGTGCCAGCAGCCTCAGACTAGCGGGAGGGCCAGAGGAGCAGTTCTTC.

The CDR3 region is CASRSTGGKTEAFF. CDR3 DNA: TGTGCCAGTAGATCGACAGGTGGAAAGACTGAAGCTTTCTTT. The chain carries TRBV19 and TRBJ1-1, with D possibly being TRBD1 (6 bases). V lost 6 bases and J 5 bases, leaving 16 bases between the germline ends. The CDR3 extends over 14 amino acids. Germline V gene data show CDR1 as LNHDA and CDR2 as SQIVND (reference sequence).

This rearrangement joins TRBV2 to TRBJ1-4; D is perhaps TRBD1 (5 bases). The V end lost 7 bases, the J end lost 8 bases, and 17 bases lay between the germline ends. This CDR3 region has 14 residues. The germline gives CDR1 SNHLY, CDR2 FYNNEI. The CDR3 nucleotides are TGTGCCAGCAATTGGAGGGGAGGAACCGAAAAACTGTTTTTT. Its protein product is CASNWRGGTEKLFF. The full variable domain, with the rest looked up from reference TRBV2 and TRBJ1-4, is EPEVTQTPSHQVTQMGQEVILRCVPISNHLYFYWYRQILGQKVEFLVSFYNNEISEKSEIFDDQFSVERPDGSNFTLKIRSTKLEDSAMYFCASNWRGGTEKLFFGSGTQLSVL.

The genes are TRBV30 and TRBJ2-6; perhaps TRBD1 as D (6 bases). V lost 5 bases and J 0 bases, leaving 11 bases between the germline ends. The germline gives CDR1 GTSNPN, CDR2 SVGIG (reference sequence). The CDR3 contains 15 residues. The CDR3 loop reads CAWFQGSSGANVLTF. The CDR3 DNA follows: TGTGCCTGGTTCCAGGGGAGCTCTGGGGCCAACGTCCTGACTTTC.

V gene TRBV7-3 combines with J gene TRBJ1-1; a weak D match, TRBD1 (6 bases). The germline CDR1 and CDR2 sequences are SGHTA and FQGTGA. V lost 4 bases to trimming and J lost 6 bases, with 12 bases between them. The CDR3 sequence is 13 residues long. The CDR3 reads CASSSVRGAEAFF. Here the CDR3 DNA reads TGTGCCAGCAGCTCTGTCAGGGGAGCTGAAGCTTTCTTT.

V gene TRBV13 combines with J gene TRBJ1-1; 8 bases line up with TRBD1. From germline, CDR1 is PRHDT and CDR2 FYEKMQ (reference sequence). Losses at the gene ends were 5 bases for V and 5 bases for J; bases not matched to a gene: 16. The CDR3 extends over 17 amino acids. Here the CDR3 DNA reads TGTGCCAGCAGCCGCTACAGGGGGGAGGGTTGGTTTACTGAAGCTTTCTTT. The encoded protein is CASSRYRGEGWFTEAFF.